This TCR beta chain emerged from a study of shared clonotypes between healthy human individuals. At the deep level, the assay was run. Profiling relied on immunoSEQ multiplex PCR, and the TCRdb table lists in-frame clones only, not all of them. The sample lists some 320,000 clones, around 87% occurring once. Germline V gene sequence: CDR1 SEHNR, CDR2 FQNEAQ (reference sequence). The CDR3 sequence is 12 residues long. V was shortened by 5 bases and J by 4 bases, with 8 bases between the two germline ends. This TCR was recovered from a man younger than 35 in good health. The chain uses TRBV7-9 and TRBJ1-1; D possibly corresponds to TRBD1 (5 bases). The sample comprised memory CD8+ T cells sorted from blood. As for subset: CD45RO+ cells pooled with CCR7-negative TemRA cells. CDR3 sequence: CASSIDSTEAFF. The CDR3 DNA is TGTGCCAGCAGCATAGACAGCACTGAAGCTTTCTTT.